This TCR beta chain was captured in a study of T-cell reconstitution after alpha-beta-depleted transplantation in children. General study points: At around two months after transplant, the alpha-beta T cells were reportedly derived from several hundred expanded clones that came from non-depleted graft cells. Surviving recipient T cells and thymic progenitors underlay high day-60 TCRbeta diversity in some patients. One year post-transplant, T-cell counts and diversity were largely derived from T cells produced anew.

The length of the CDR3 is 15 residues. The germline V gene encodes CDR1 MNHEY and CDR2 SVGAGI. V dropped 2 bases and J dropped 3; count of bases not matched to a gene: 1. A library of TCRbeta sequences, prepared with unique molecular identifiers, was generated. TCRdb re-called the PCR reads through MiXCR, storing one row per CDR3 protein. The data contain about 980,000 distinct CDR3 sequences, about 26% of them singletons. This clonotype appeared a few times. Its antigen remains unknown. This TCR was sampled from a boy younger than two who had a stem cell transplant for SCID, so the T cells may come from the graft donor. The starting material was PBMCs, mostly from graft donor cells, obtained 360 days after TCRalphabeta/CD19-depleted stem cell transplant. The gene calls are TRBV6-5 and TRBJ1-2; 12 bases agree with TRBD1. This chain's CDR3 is CASSYGTGGYYGYTF. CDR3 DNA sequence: TGTGCCAGCAGTTACGGGACAGGGGGCTACTATGGCTACACCTTC.